This TCR beta chain appears in the sequencing data of a study of a mutant IDH1 vaccine in newly diagnosed glioma. Background on the study: There were eight vaccinations for patients, given in weeks 1, 3, 5, 7, 11, 15, 19 and 23. Previous treatment comprised radiotherapy, temozolomide, or both, mostly both.

Only in-frame clones appear in the TCRdb table, and some are missing; sequencing was by immunoSEQ multiplex PCR. This table has roughly 60,000 clones, 80% to 90% appearing once. The CDR3 is made up of 11 amino acids. Germline V gives CDR1 ENHRY, CDR2 SYGVKD. Trimming shortened V by 4 bases and J by 5 bases, and 6 bases separated the two germline ends. Time point of the sample: week 23, last vaccination. Vaccinated patients received 300 ug of mutant IDH1 20-mer peptide per dose, with topical imiquimod. Donors harbored newly found WHO grade 3 or 4 IDH1-mutant, ATRX-lost astrocytomas. About this clone: Its cognate antigen is unknown.

The material was PBMCs, obtained from a glioma patient whose treatment included an IDH1 peptide vaccine. The clonotype was recovered from a man younger than 45 with glioma. This rearrangement joins TRBV10-3 to TRBJ2-7; D may match TRBD1 or TRBD2 (5 bases each). The CDR3 DNA reads TGTGCCATCAGTGGGGGGAACGAGCAGTACTTC. This encodes CAISGGNEQYF.